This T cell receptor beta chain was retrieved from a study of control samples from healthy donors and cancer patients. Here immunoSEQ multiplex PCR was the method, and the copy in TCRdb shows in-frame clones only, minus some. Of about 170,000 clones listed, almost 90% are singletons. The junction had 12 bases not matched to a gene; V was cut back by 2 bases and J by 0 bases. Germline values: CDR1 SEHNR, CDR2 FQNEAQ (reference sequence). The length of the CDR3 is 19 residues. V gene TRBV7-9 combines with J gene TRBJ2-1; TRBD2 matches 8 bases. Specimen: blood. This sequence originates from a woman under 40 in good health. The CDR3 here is CASSLRGLAGLSSYNEQFF. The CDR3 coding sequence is TGTGCCAGCAGCTTACGGGGTCTAGCGGGTTTGAGCTCCTACAATGAGCAGTTCTTC.